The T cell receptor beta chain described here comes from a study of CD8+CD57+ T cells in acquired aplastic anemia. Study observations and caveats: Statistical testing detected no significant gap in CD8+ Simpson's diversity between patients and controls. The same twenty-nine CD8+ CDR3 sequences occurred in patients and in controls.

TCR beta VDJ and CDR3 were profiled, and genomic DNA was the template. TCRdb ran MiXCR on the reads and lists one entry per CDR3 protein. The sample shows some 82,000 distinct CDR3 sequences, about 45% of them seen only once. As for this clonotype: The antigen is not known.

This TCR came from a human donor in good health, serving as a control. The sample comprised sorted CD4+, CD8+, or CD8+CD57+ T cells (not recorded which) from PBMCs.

CDR3 nucleotide sequence: TGTGCCAGCAGCTTGTTCGGCGTGGGAGAGCAGTACTTC. This codes for CASSLFGVGEQYF. The rearrangement joins TRBV5-5 to TRBJ2-7, with D uncertain. The germline V gene encodes CDR1 SGHKS and CDR2 YYEKEE (reference sequence). CDR3 length: 13 residues. V was pared by 1 base and J by 7 bases, with 12 bases between.